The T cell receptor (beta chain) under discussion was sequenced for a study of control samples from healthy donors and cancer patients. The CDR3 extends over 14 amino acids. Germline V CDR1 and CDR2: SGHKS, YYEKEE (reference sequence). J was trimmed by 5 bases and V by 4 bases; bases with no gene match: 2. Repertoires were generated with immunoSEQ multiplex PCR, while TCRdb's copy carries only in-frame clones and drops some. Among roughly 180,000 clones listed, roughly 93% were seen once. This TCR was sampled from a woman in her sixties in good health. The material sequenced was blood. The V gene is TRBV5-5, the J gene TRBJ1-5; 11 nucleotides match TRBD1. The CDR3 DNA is TGTGCCAGCAGCCCGGGACAGGGGGATCAGCCCCAGCATTTT. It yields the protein CASSPGQGDQPQHF.